Sequencing of this T cell receptor beta chain was carried out in a study of early stage breast cancer tumors. Study-level information: Most invasive tumors, about 75% of the 16, were ER+/PR+/HER2-.

Measured with immunoSEQ multiplex PCR; TCRdb has only the in-frame clones, and not every one. The data contain about 46,000 clones, more than 70% of them seen just once; the ten biggest clones take up 3.4%. Trimming stripped 0 bases from V and 0 bases from J, with 11 bases between. This CDR3 comprises 16 residues. CDR1 is LNHDA, CDR2 SQIVND, per germline (reference sequence). What was sequenced was blood. The rearrangement uses TRBV19 and TRBJ1-1; D uncertain. This TCR derives from a person in their 40s with breast cancer. Here the CDR3 reads CASSIDPGRLNTEAFF. The CDR3 nucleotides are TGTGCCAGTAGTATAGATCCGGGCAGGTTGAACACTGAAGCTTTCTTT.